Below, 16 T cell receptor beta chains from the same sample are listed, as sequenced in a study of tumor and adjacent non-tumor tissue in lung cancer. No cell sorting was done before RNA was extracted from the tissue. A modified ARM-PCR protocol with three rounds of nested PCR amplified TCRbeta. TCRdb re-called the multiplex PCR reads through MiXCR, storing one row per CDR3 protein. The repertoire holds 120,000 or so distinct CDR3 sequences, with approximately 80% as singletons. Sequencing input: lung tumor tissue. The receptors shown here come from a man aged 70-80 years with non-small cell lung cancer.

The chain links TRBV12-3 or TRBV12-4 to TRBJ1-2; a possible D gene is TRBD1 (6 bases). This CDR3 contains 16 residues. The CDR3: CAGSPGQCYSGYGYTF. The CDR3 DNA is TGTGCAGGCAGTCCGGGACAATGCTATTCAGGCTATGGCTACACCTTC.

The gene calls are TRBV11-2 and TRBJ2-2; 7 nucleotides align to TRBD1. V shed 2 bases and J 6 bases; nucleotides not matched to a gene: 9. The CDR3 has 16 amino acids. CDR1 and CDR2 from the germline V gene are SGHAT and FQNNGV. The DNA for the CDR3 is TGTGCCAGCAGCTTACTGGGCAGGGGGATTGCCGGGGAGCTGTTTTTT. Translation: CASSLLGRGIAGELFF. Drawing the rest from reference TRBV11-2 and TRBJ2-2, the complete variable domain is EAGVAQSPRYKIIEKRQSVAFWCNPISGHATLYWYQQILGQGPKLLIQFQNNGVVDDSQLPKDRFSAERLKGVDSTLKIQPAKLEDSAVYLCASSLLGRGIAGELFFGEGSRLTVL.

This clonotype turned up a few times. At one end the junction does not follow the germline gene, possibly because of a read error. The rearrangement joins TRBV5-6 to TRBJ2-7; D may match TRBD1 or TRBD2 (6 bases each). Germline CDR1 is SGHDT and CDR2 is YYEEEE. The CDR3 length is 13 residues. CDR3 sequence (DNA): TGTGCCAGCAGCTCGGGGGCAGCGTACGAGCAATACTTC. Translated: CASSSGAAYEQYF.

With respect to this clonotype: No conserved phenylalanine or tryptophan ends this CDR3, so it is likely a read error. V is TRBV6-5 and J is TRBJ2-7; a weak D match, TRBD2 (6 bases). There are 15 residues in the CDR3. V lost 11 bases and J lost 6, with 26 bases in between. Germline loops: CDR1 MNHEY, CDR2 SVGAGI. The CDR3 DNA reads as TGTGCCGTCGGAAGGAAACTAGCAGGTTCTTGCGAGCAGTACCTC. Translated, it gives CAVGRKLAGSCEQYL.

Details on this clonotype: The junction shows a germline mismatch at one end, possibly a read error. This chain uses TRBV7-8 with TRBJ1-4; D ambiguous. Per the germline V gene, CDR1 is SGHVS and CDR2 is FQNEAQ. The CDR3 loop spans 17 amino acids. The chain's CDR3 is CASGLGRRTATNEKLFF. As DNA, the CDR3 is TGTGCCAGCGGCTTGGGTCGGCGAACTGCAACTAATGAAAAACTGTTTTTT.

The chain has TRBV5-5 and TRBJ1-5, with 9 bases that match TRBD1. This CDR3 spans 14 amino acids. Germline assignment: CDR1 SGHKS and CDR2 YYEKEE (reference sequence). The junction had 7 bases not matched to a gene; V was cut back by 5 bases and J by 7 bases. As DNA, the CDR3 is TGTGCCAGCAGTCGTAACAGGGGGCGACAGCCCCAGCATTTT. Its translation: CASSRNRGRQPQHF.

To note about this clonotype: Its ends do not fully match the called genes, so a read error is possible. V usage is TRBV28 and J usage is TRBJ2-5; D remains unclear. The CDR3 runs 12 residues. Germline CDR1 MDHEN, CDR2 SYDVKM. CDR3 loop: CANSVWQETHYF. The CDR3 DNA follows: TGTGCCAACAGTGTCTGGCAAGAGACCCATTACTTC.

The chain links TRBV6-1 to TRBJ2-5; D unresolved. V was cut by 5 bases and J by 4 bases, with 23 bases left in between. The germline CDR1 and CDR2 sequences are MNHNS and SASEGT. The CDR3 sequence is 17 residues long. The CDR3 here is CASSNQGRDLVSETQYF. CDR3 nucleotides: TGTGCCAGCAGTAACCAAGGAAGGGATCTGGTGTCAGAGACCCAGTACTTC.

The rearrangement links TRBV4-3 to TRBJ1-5; no firm D call. V lost 4 bases and J 7 bases, leaving 11 bases between the germline ends. Germline lookup yields CDR1 LGHNA and CDR2 YSLEER. The CDR3 sequence is 13 residues long. The DNA for the CDR3 is TGCGCCAGCAGCCCGCAAAATGGGCAGCCCCAGCATTTT. Its translation: CASSPQNGQPQHF.

Comments on this clonotype: A much larger clone differs from this one at a single base, so this may be a read error. The gene calls are TRBV28 and TRBJ2-7; D is unresolved. Trimming took 2 bases from V and 3 from J, leaving 11 bases between them. Germline V gene lookup returns CDR1 MDHEN and CDR2 SYDVKM. The CDR3 loop spans 14 amino acids. This chain's CDR3 is CASSLLVGIYEQYF. CDR3 DNA: TGTGCCAGCAGTTTACTGGTTGGGATCTACGAGCAGTACTTC.

This clonotype was counted a single time. Sequence at one end of the junction differs from germline and may be a read error. CDR3 nucleotide sequence: TGTACCAGCAGTTATGGTTCCAGGGAGGTTTCTTCTAATTCACCCTTCCACTTT. Its protein product is CTSSYGSREVSSNSPFHF. The rearrangement links TRBV6-9 to TRBJ1-6; the D gene is possibly TRBD1 (5 bases). The CDR3 consists of 18 residues. Germline CDR1 is MNHGY and CDR2 is SVAAGI.

About this clonotype: Just one base apart from a much larger clone, this may be a read error. The chain uses TRBV5-1 and TRBJ2-7; 9 bases are a match to TRBD2. The CDR3 length is 14 residues. CDR1 and CDR2 from the germline V gene are SGHRS and YFSETQ. In nucleotides, the CDR3 is TGCGCCAGCGGCTTGGATCTAGCGGGGCGCGAGCAGTACTTC. This gives the protein CASGLDLAGREQYF.

This CDR3 reads CASSLVSGTSNGKLFF. The CDR3 region has the DNA TGTGCCAGCAGCTTAGTAAGTGGAACGTCTAATGGAAAGCTGTTTTTT. The rearrangement joins TRBV11-3 to TRBJ1-4; D gene ambiguous. Trimming shortened V by 1 base and J by 14 bases, and 23 bases separated the two germline ends. Germline CDR1 reads SGHNT; CDR2 reads YENEEA. This CDR3 is built from 16 residues.

As regards this clonotype: The germline gene is not matched at one end of the junction; a read error may be the cause. J is TRBJ2-1 and V is TRBV11-2; maybe TRBD1 (6 bases). This CDR3 is 14 amino acids long. The germline gives CDR1 SGHAT, CDR2 FQNNGV. The CDR3 spells CASSHGQIYYEQFF. The CDR3 nucleotides read TGTGCCAGCAGTCATGGACAGATCTACTATGAGCAGTTCTTC.

There are many counts of this clonotype. This chain connects TRBV4-1 to TRBJ2-1; TRBD2 matches at 7 bases. Germline V gives CDR1 MGHRA, CDR2 YSYEKL. This CDR3 region has 15 residues. Trimming took 4 bases from V and 5 from J; bases not matched to a gene: 8. DNA of the CDR3: TGCGCCAGCAGCCGCGTTGGAGCGGGGAACAATGAGCAGTTCTTC. It specifies CASSRVGAGNNEQFF.

The J gene is TRBJ2-7, the V gene TRBV6-2 or TRBV6-3; 7 bases agree with TRBD2. Per the germline V gene, CDR1 is MNHEY and CDR2 is SVGEGT. The CDR3 totals 16 residues. Trimming cost V 7 bases and J 4 bases; bases outside gene matches: 16. In DNA form, the CDR3 reads TGTGCCAGCAATACCTGGAGGGACTACCGGGAGTACGAGCAGTACTTC. This gives the protein CASNTWRDYREYEQYF.